The 16 T cell receptor beta chains below come from one sample, sequenced in a study of vaccination effects on CD4 cells after COVID-19. Peptide-pool stimulation followed by sequencing identified expanded antigen-specific CD4+ clonotypes in the ViraFEST assay. Culture proceeded for approximately 10 days, and CD4+ T cells were then isolated. Vaccination of participants consisted of two doses of either the BNT162b2 or mRNA-1273 vaccine. Clones were sequenced by immunoSEQ multiplex PCR, and TCRdb holds only the in-frame ones, with some missing. The sample contains about 30,000 clones, around 85% of which appear only once. Antigens of these TCRs are unknown. The sample was CD4+ T cells from PBMCs cultured with SARS-CoV-2 spike peptides, taken after COVID-19 vaccination. The receptors come from a human donor who received a COVID-19 vaccine. Some clones in this sample may be carry-over from other donors' samples.

The chain carries TRBV28 and TRBJ1-2; 9 positions agree with TRBD1. Trimming removed 6 bases from V and 5 bases from J; junction bases left unmatched: 10. Looked up from germline, CDR1 is MDHEN and CDR2 is SYDVKM. CDR3 length: 15 residues. The CDR3 sequence: CASSQRDRVHYGYTF. The CDR3 region has the DNA TGTGCCAGCAGCCAACGGGACAGGGTCCATTATGGCTACACCTTC.

This clone was seen a handful of times. V is TRBV21-1 and J is TRBJ2-4; TRBD1 is taken as the D call from the table, unchecked against the DNA. TRBV21-1 is noted as a pseudogene. This CDR3 comprises 17 residues. This CDR3 reads CASSKAQAGLAKNIQYF. The CDR3 nucleotides are TGTGCCAGCAGCAAAGCGCAAGCAGGGTTAGCCAAAAACATTCAGTACTTC.

The V gene is TRBV7-8, the J gene TRBJ1-3; 7 bases map to TRBD1. Germline loops: CDR1 SGHVS, CDR2 FQNEAQ. Trimming at V came to 5 bases and at J to 0 bases, leaving 7 bases not matched to a gene. The CDR3 covers 16 residues. CDR3 nucleotides: TGTGCCAGCAGCCTATCGACAGGGAACTCTGGAAACACCATATATTTT. Translating gives CASSLSTGNSGNTIYF.

V gene TRBV18 combines with J gene TRBJ2-2; 9 nucleotides match TRBD2. The V gene end was trimmed by 3 bases and the J gene end by 7 bases; junction bases not matched to a gene: 9. The CDR3 sequence is 16 residues long. CDR1 KGHSH and CDR2 LQKENI come from the germline V gene. CDR3 region: CASSPISGSINGELFF. CDR3 sequence (DNA): TGTGCCAGCTCACCCATTAGCGGGAGTATCAACGGGGAGCTGTTTTTT.

CDR3 amino acids: CASSFTDTGELFF. CDR3 nucleotide sequence: TGTGCCAGCAGCTTTACGGACACCGGGGAGCTGTTTTTT. The V call is TRBV11-2, the J call TRBJ2-2; D unresolved. Germline CDR1 reads SGHAT; CDR2 reads FQNNGV. V lost 3 bases and J 3 bases, leaving 5 bases between the germline ends. This CDR3 has 13 amino acids.

This chain links TRBV6-5 with TRBJ1-3; 7 bases align to TRBD1. The CDR3 sequence is 15 residues long. CDR1 MNHEY and CDR2 SVGAGI come from the germline V gene. The V and J ends lost 7 bases and 4 bases, in that order; junction bases with no gene match: 10. As DNA, the CDR3 is TGTGCCAGCAAGACGACAGGGAGTGAGGGAAACACCATATATTTT. It is translated as CASKTTGSEGNTIYF.

The CDR3 here is CASSFTGQGSYNEQFF. The DNA of the CDR3 is TGTGCCAGCAGCTTCACCGGACAGGGGTCCTACAATGAGCAGTTCTTC. The rearrangement links TRBV7-2 to TRBJ2-1, with 9 nucleotides matching TRBD1. Germline CDR1 SGHTA, CDR2 FQGNSA. This CDR3 contains 16 residues. Losses at the gene ends were 3 bases for V and 1 base for J; bases not matched to a gene: 4.

The CDR3 reads CASSSPGQGNTIYF. The CDR3 DNA reads TGTGCCAGCAGCTCTCCGGGACAAGGAAACACCATATATTTT. J is TRBJ1-3 and V is TRBV7-2; tentative D call: TRBD1 (6 bases). The CDR3 totals 14 residues. V was clipped by 4 bases and J by 4 bases, with 11 bases between them. CDR1 SGHTA and CDR2 FQGNSA come from the germline V gene.

The genes are TRBV19 and TRBJ1-5, with D perhaps matching TRBD1 (6 bases). Trimming stripped 8 bases from V and 5 bases from J, with 10 bases between. CDR1 is LNHDA, CDR2 SQIVND, per germline (reference sequence). CDR3 length equals 12 residues. CDR3 nucleotide sequence: TGTGCCAGTCAATCAGGGGATCAGCCCCAGCATTTT. Translating it yields CASQSGDQPQHF.

The chain carries TRBV6-5 and TRBJ2-5; perhaps TRBD2 as D (7 bases). The CDR3 covers 16 residues. The V and J ends lost 2 bases and 5 bases respectively, with 18 bases between them. Per the germline V gene, CDR1 is MNHEY and CDR2 is SVGAGI. CDR3 DNA: TGTGCCAGCAGTTACGGCGGCGGGGGCGCATCCGAGACCCAGTACTTC. Translation gives CASSYGGGGASETQYF.

This chain's CDR3 is CASSYVGGLDNEQFF. The CDR3 DNA follows: TGTGCCAGCAGTTACGTGGGGGGGCTCGACAATGAGCAGTTCTTC. The J gene is TRBJ2-1, the V gene TRBV6-2 or TRBV6-3; a possible D gene is TRBD2 (7 bases). Trimming removed 2 bases at V and 5 bases at J, with 13 bases between. CDR3 size: 15 residues. The V gene's germline CDR1 is MNHEY and CDR2 SVGEGT.

This CDR3 reads CASSSHRGNEQYV. The CDR3 nucleotides are TGCGCCAGCAGCTCTCACAGGGGCAACGAGCAGTACGTC. V gene TRBV5-1 combines with J gene TRBJ2-7, with 7 positions matching TRBD1. Germline-derived CDR1 and CDR2 are SGHRS and YFSETQ. The CDR3 runs to 13 residues. V shed 3 bases, J shed 5 bases, and the junction held 5 bases outside the gene matches.

The chain combines TRBV3-1 (or the pseudogene TRBV3-2) with TRBJ2-1; 7 bases align to TRBD2. This CDR3 has 15 amino acids. V was clipped by 1 base and J by 6 bases; unmatched bases: 6. CDR1 is LGHDT and CDR2 is YNNKEL in the germline V gene (reference sequence). The CDR3 nucleotides are TGTGCCAGCAGCCAAGTGACGGGGGGAGCCAATGAGCAGTTCTTC. Its translation is CASSQVTGGANEQFF.

The rearrangement joins TRBV19 to TRBJ1-1; 7 bases fit TRBD1. V lost 6 bases and J lost 10; bases outside the gene matches: 14. This CDR3 spans 14 amino acids. CDR1 is LNHDA, CDR2 SQIVND, per germline (reference sequence). CDR3 sequence (DNA): TGTGCCAGTAGCATCGAAGGGGTAGGGGGCCGAGCTTTCTTT. This encodes CASSIEGVGGRAFF.

V usage is TRBV5-1 and J usage is TRBJ2-1, with D hard to call. Trimming took 1 base from V and 3 from J, leaving 5 bases between them. Germline V lookup: CDR1 SGHRS, CDR2 YFSETQ. The CDR3 spans 13 residues. The CDR3 loop is CASSLSSYNEQFF. In nucleotides, the CDR3 is TGCGCCAGCAGCTTGTCCAGCTACAATGAGCAGTTCTTC.

V is TRBV19 and J is TRBJ1-1; no clear D gene. The V gene's germline CDR1 is LNHDA and CDR2 SQIVND (reference sequence). Trimming pared 4 bases from V and 6 bases from J, leaving 9 bases between. There are 12 residues in the CDR3. This CDR3 is CASSTYSAEAFF. CDR3 DNA: TGTGCCAGTAGTACCTACAGCGCTGAAGCTTTCTTT.